The T cell receptor beta chain described here comes from a study of control samples from healthy donors and cancer patients (dated by TCRdb to about 2020). A word on this clone: There is no known antigen for this receptor. No qualities accompany the bases; no much larger clone lies one base away.

The junction shows trimming of 1 base on V and 2 bases on J, plus 5 bases between the germline ends. Counted from cysteine to phenylalanine, this CDR3 has 13 amino acids. Just the 39-base CDR3 DNA is kept, in frame starting at base 1. CDR1 and CDR2, per the germline V gene (reference sequence), are PRHDT and FYEKMQ. Libraries were constructed by the immunoSEQ multiplex PCR assay. TCRdb provides this immuneACCESS table in a form limited to in-frame rearrangements. Some clones are lacking; in checked studies, under half of them reflect an unresolved V gene, and why the rest are absent is not known. Recorded for this sample are fewer than 95,000 clones; 86% of them occurred a single time. Of the sample, roughly 1.2% falls within the top ten clones.

The sample consisted of blood. This receptor was identified in a woman aged 45-65 years in good health. The sequence is built from TRBV13 and TRBJ1-2; the D gene is not confidently resolved. In nucleotide form, the sequence is TGTGCCAGCAGCTTAGCGGGCAACTATGGCTACACCTTC. Translated, this gives CASSLAGNYGYTF.